The rows below give T cell receptor beta chains drawn from one sample of a study of siplizumab effects on memory and regulatory T cells. TCRdb's table, derived via immunoSEQ multiplex PCR, lists solely in-frame clones and lacks some. In the table there are 85,000 to 130,000 clones, approximately 91% of which are singletons. The sequenced sample consisted of CD4+ T cells sorted from blood. These receptors were taken from a human donor in good health. Some clones in this sample may be carry-over from other donors' samples. Both conserved end residues are part of each CDR3. D genes are given only for firm matches. Rows may omit the clone size; those that give it use once, few, many or a size class.

V	D	J	size	DNA	CDR3
TRBV28	TRBD2	TRBJ2-7	NA	TGTGCCAGCAGTTCGATCACCCCAGGACTAGCGGCATACGAGCAGTACTTC	CASSSITPGLAAYEQYF
TRBV18	NA	TRBJ2-3	once	TGTGCCAGCTCATCTTCCACAGATACGCAGTATTTT	CASSSSTDTQYF
TRBV9	TRBD2	TRBJ2-1	NA	TGTGCCAGCAGCGGAGGACTAGCGGGAGGAAATGAGCAGTTCTTC	CASSGGLAGGNEQFF
TRBV7-9	NA	TRBJ1-3	NA	TGTGCCAGCAGCTATAAAACTCTCGGGTTTTCGTTCTCTGGAAACACCATATATTTT	CASSYKTLGFSFSGNTIYF
TRBV7-9	NA	TRBJ1-2	few	TGTGCCAGCAGCTTAGAGGTCTTGGGGGCGCAGGTTGGCTACACCTTC	CASSLEVLGAQVGYTF
TRBV5-1	TRBD1	TRBJ2-7	few	TGCGCCAGCAGCTTTCGGACAGGGGGCTACGAGCAGTACTTC	CASSFRTGGYEQYF
TRBV6-1	NA	TRBJ1-3	once	TGTGCCAGCAGTGAAAACGTCAGGGTTGGAAACACCATATATTTT	CASSENVRVGNTIYF
TRBV5-5	NA	TRBJ2-5	NA	TGTGCCAGCAGCTGGGGGGCAGGGCAGGAGACCCAGTACTTC	CASSWGAGQETQYF
TRBV7-9	TRBD2	TRBJ2-1	NA	TGTGCCAGCAGCTTGGCCGGGACTAGCGGGAAACCTAGAAATGAGCAGTTCTTC	CASSLAGTSGKPRNEQFF
TRBV6-1	NA	TRBJ2-7	NA	TGTGCCAGCAGTGACGAGCAGTACTTC	CASSDEQYF
TRBV5-1	TRBD1	TRBJ2-7	NA	TGCGCCAGCAGCGCAAGGACAGGGGGTAGGTCCTACGAGCAGTACTTC	CASSARTGGRSYEQYF
TRBV27	NA	TRBJ2-3	NA	TGTGCCAGCAGTCACCGGACAGAGGGAGATACGCAGTATTTT	CASSHRTEGDTQYF
TRBV6-5	TRBD1	TRBJ2-7	NA	TGTGCCAGCAGTTTTACAGGGGGCGGGTGGTACTTC	CASSFTGGGWYF
TRBV6-5	NA	TRBJ2-4	NA	TGTGCCAGCAGTTCCCCTGCGGGACTAGCCAAAAACATTCAGTACTTC	CASSSPAGLAKNIQYF
TRBV29-1	TRBD2	TRBJ2-1	NA	TGCAGCGTTGAAGGGACTAGCGGGAGCTCCTACAATGAGCAGTTCTTC	CSVEGTSGSSYNEQFF
TRBV28	NA	TRBJ2-1	NA	TGTGCCAGCAGTAGTGCCTATGAGCAGTTCTTC	CASSSAYEQFF
TRBV2	NA	TRBJ2-1	NA	TGTGCCAGCAGCGTACCTAGCAGCAAGTCCTACAATGAGCAGTTCTTC	CASSVPSSKSYNEQFF
TRBV7-3	NA	TRBJ2-3	NA	TGTGCCAGCAGCAAACAGGGCCGCACAGATACGCAGTATTTT	CASSKQGRTDTQYF
TRBV7-6	NA	TRBJ2-7	NA	TGTGCCAGCAGCCCAACGGGGGCCATGTACGAGCAGTACTTC	CASSPTGAMYEQYF
TRBV10-3	TRBD2	TRBJ2-5	NA	TGTGCCATCAGTGAGCCGGCTAGCGGGGGTAAAGAGACCCAGTACTTC	CAISEPASGGKETQYF
TRBV4-1	NA	TRBJ2-1	NA	TGCGCCAGCAGTCAAGGGGGAGGGTTAAACTCGTACAATGAGCAGTTCTTC	CASSQGGGLNSYNEQFF
TRBV19	NA	TRBJ1-4	NA	TGTGCCACCCGAGCGGGGGGGAATGAAAAACTGTTTTTT	CATRAGGNEKLFF
TRBV6-1	NA	TRBJ1-1	NA	TGTGCCAGCAGTGAAGTGTTTCGGGCTTTCTTT	CASSEVFRAFF
TRBV5-1	NA	TRBJ2-2	NA	TGCGCCAGCAGCACCCAGACACCGAACACCGGGGAGCTGTTTTTT	CASSTQTPNTGELFF
TRBV2	TRBD1	TRBJ1-2	NA	TGTGCCAGCAGAGAAAGACAGGGGGCTCCGCGAGGCTACACCTTC	CASRERQGAPRGYTF
TRBV2	TRBD1	TRBJ2-3	NA	TGTGCCAGCCGACAGGGCCCAGATACGCAGTATTTT	CASRQGPDTQYF
TRBV30	NA	TRBJ1-5	few	TGTGCCTGGAGTGACAGCAATCAGCCCCAGCATTTT	CAWSDSNQPQHF
TRBV11-2	TRBD2	TRBJ2-7	few	TGTGCCAGCAGCCCCCTGGGACTAGCGGGAGAGCAGCAGTACTTC	CASSPLGLAGEQQYF
TRBV7-8	NA	TRBJ1-1	NA	TGTGCCAGCACCTACCTTGGGATGAGAGGGGACACTGAAGCTTTCTTT	CASTYLGMRGDTEAFF
TRBV5-1	NA	TRBJ2-6	NA	TGCGCCAGCAGCTTGAAAGGGAGTGCAAGCTCTGGGGCCAACGTCCTGACTTTC	CASSLKGSASSGANVLTF
TRBV11-2	NA	TRBJ1-2	NA	TGTGCCAGCAGCTTGGAACAGGATTTCTATGGCTACACCTTC	CASSLEQDFYGYTF
TRBV4-1	TRBD1	TRBJ1-1	NA	TGCGCCAGCAGCGACAGACAGGGAAATGAAGCTTTCTTT	CASSDRQGNEAFF
TRBV7-3	NA	TRBJ2-5	NA	TGTGCCAGCAGCCGACTAGGGGGCCGGGGGGAGACCCAGTACTTC	CASSRLGGRGETQYF
TRBV11-3	NA	TRBJ2-3	NA	TGTGCCAGCAGCTTAGTCAGGTCAGATACGCAGTATTTT	CASSLVRSDTQYF
TRBV6-5	NA	TRBJ1-5	NA	TGTGCCACCGGTCGTCCCTCTTATAGCAATCAGCCCCAGCATTTT	CATGRPSYSNQPQHF
TRBV5-1	TRBD2	TRBJ2-2	NA	TGCGCCAGCAGCCGGGGGGAGCAAGGCGGGGAGCTGTTTTTT	CASSRGEQGGELFF
TRBV10-1	TRBD2	TRBJ2-1	once	TGCGCCAGCAGTGAGGGACTAGCGGGACAGTTCTTC	CASSEGLAGQFF
TRBV7-8	NA	TRBJ1-6	NA	TGTGCCAGCAGCCCAACAGGTCCGGGGGGTTCACCCCTCCACTTT	CASSPTGPGGSPLHF
TRBV7-9	NA	TRBJ2-7	NA	TGTGCCAGCAGCTTCGCTTTCGGGATCTACGAGCAGTACTTC	CASSFAFGIYEQYF
TRBV18	TRBD1	TRBJ1-5	once	TGTGCCAGCTCACCACCGGGACAGGCTTACGGGCGAGGGAATCAGCCCCAGCATTTT	CASSPPGQAYGRGNQPQHF
TRBV7-2	NA	TRBJ1-5	NA	TGTGCCAGCAGCTTAGAGCTGGAACAGCCCCAGCATTTT	CASSLELEQPQHF
TRBV5-1	NA	TRBJ1-3	NA	TGCGCCAGCAGCCCCGGACCGACAGAAGAGGGAAACACCATATATTTT	CASSPGPTEEGNTIYF
TRBV19	TRBD2	TRBJ2-3	NA	TGTGCCAGTAGTATAGAACTAGCGGGAGATACGCAGTATTTT	CASSIELAGDTQYF
TRBV7-9	TRBD1	TRBJ2-7	once	TGTGCCAGCAGCTTGAGCGGGACAGGGGGCTACGAGCAGTACTTC	CASSLSGTGGYEQYF
TRBV10-3	NA	TRBJ1-1	once	TGTGCCATCAGCCAACGGACCGGGGACACTGAAGCTTTCTTT	CAISQRTGDTEAFF
TRBV5-1	NA	TRBJ2-5	NA	TGCGCCAGCGCGTTGGTGGAGCCCCAAGAGACCCAGTACTTC	CASALVEPQETQYF